One sample yielded the 24 T cell receptor beta chains listed below, sequenced in a study of cytomegalovirus exposure and HLA in healthy donors. The primer mix had 60 Vbeta and 13 Jbeta primers. Sequencing used immunoSEQ multiplex PCR; TCRdb keeps in-frame clones, though not all of them. Here the sample spans about 230,000 clones, over 65% being singletons. The source material was PBMCs. The receptors stem from a woman in her sixties or seventies in good health and CMV-seropositive.

There are a few counts of this clone. The V and J genes are TRBV2 and TRBJ2-1; D is unresolved. The CDR3 is 15 residues long. Trimming shortened V by 3 bases and J by 0 bases, and 9 bases separated the two germline ends. Germline values: CDR1 SNHLY, CDR2 FYNNEI. The CDR3 is CASSEAESSYNEQFF. CDR3 in DNA: TGTGCCAGCAGTGAGGCAGAAAGCTCCTACAATGAGCAGTTCTTC.

This CDR3 reads CASSESQGGELFF. For the CDR3, the DNA is TGTGCCAGCAGTGAATCTCAGGGAGGGGAGCTGTTTTTT. V usage is TRBV2 and J usage is TRBJ2-2, with a tentative D call TRBD1 (5 bases). V shed 2 bases and J shed 8 bases, with 9 bases lying between them. CDR1 and CDR2 (germline): SNHLY, FYNNEI. The CDR3 contains 13 residues.

This sequence joins TRBV7-3 and TRBJ2-7; D possibly corresponds to TRBD2 (5 bases). There are 15 residues in the CDR3. Germline lookup yields CDR1 SGHTA and CDR2 FQGTGA. V lost 5 bases and J lost 2, with 16 bases in between. CDR3: CASSRGNTSPYEQYF. The CDR3 DNA sequence: TGTGCCAGCAGCAGAGGGAACACAAGCCCCTACGAGCAGTACTTC.

This sequence joins TRBV6-4 and TRBJ2-1, with 10 bases that match TRBD1. Germline values: CDR1 MRHNA, CDR2 SNTAGT. The CDR3 is 15 amino acids. V lost 5 bases, J lost 11 bases, and 12 bases stayed unmatched. The CDR3 protein is CASSRGTGETAKQFF. The CDR3, as DNA: TGTGCCAGCAGTCGCGGGACAGGGGAAACCGCGAAGCAGTTCTTC.

The V call is TRBV11-1, the J call TRBJ2-7; D possibly corresponds to TRBD1 (6 bases). CDR3 length equals 15 residues. Per germline, CDR1 SGHAT and CDR2 FQDESV (reference sequence). Trimming removed 5 bases from V and 0 bases from J, with 14 bases in between. DNA of the CDR3: TGTGCCAGCAGCACCCGGGACACTGGCTCCTACGAGCAGTACTTC. Translation gives CASSTRDTGSYEQYF. The full variable domain, rest sourced from reference TRBV11-1 and TRBJ2-7, is EAEVAQSPRYKITEKSQAVAFWCDPISGHATLYWYRQILGQGPELLVQFQDESVVDDSQLPKDRFSAERLKGVDSTLKIQPAELGDSAMYLCASSTRDTGSYEQYFGPGTRLTVT.

This rearrangement joins TRBV4-3 to TRBJ1-1, with D tentatively TRBD1 (5 bases). The V end lost 1 base, the J end lost 5 bases, and 17 bases lay between the germline ends. The CDR3 covers 16 residues. CDR1 LGHNA and CDR2 YSLEER come from the germline V gene. The chain's CDR3 is CASSQAVTGAKTEAFF. In nucleotides, the CDR3 is TGCGCCAGCAGCCAAGCGGTTACAGGTGCTAAGACTGAAGCTTTCTTT.

The V and J genes are TRBV18 and TRBJ2-5; 8 nucleotides line up with TRBD2. CDR3 length: 15 amino acids. V trimming: 1 base; J trimming: 5 bases; junction bases outside the gene matches: 6. Germline values: CDR1 KGHSH, CDR2 LQKENI. The CDR3, as DNA: TGTGCCAGCTCACCACAGCGGGAGAGGGGGGAGACCCAGTACTTC. Translation: CASSPQRERGETQYF.

The chain links TRBV5-1 to TRBJ2-2; 11 bases agree with TRBD2. Germline loops: CDR1 SGHRS, CDR2 YFSETQ. V was clipped by 4 bases and J by 4 bases; unmatched bases: 6. This CDR3 has 16 residues. CDR3 protein: CASSRTSGSGTGELFF. The CDR3 bases are TGCGCCAGCAGCAGAACTAGCGGGAGTGGCACCGGGGAGCTGTTTTTT.

The chain carries TRBV4-1 and TRBJ2-3; D is undetermined. The ends were cut back, 3 bases at V and 1 base at J, with 5 bases in the middle. This CDR3 comprises 13 residues. CDR1 MGHRA and CDR2 YSYEKL come from the germline V gene. CDR3 amino acids: CASSQGRTDTQYF. The CDR3 nucleotides read TGCGCCAGCAGCCAGGGCCGCACAGATACGCAGTATTTT.

The chain couples TRBV19 to TRBJ1-2; tentatively, D is TRBD1 (5 bases). V lost 7 bases and J lost 3, with 21 bases in between. The CDR3 consists of 16 residues. The germline V gene has CDR1 LNHDA and CDR2 SQIVND (reference sequence). CDR3 sequence (DNA): TGTGCCAGTACTCAACAACCAGGGTACAGCTACTATGGCTACACCTTC. It specifies CASTQQPGYSYYGYTF.

This chain's CDR3 is CASSPRTGQMNTEAFF. CDR3 nucleotides: TGTGCCAGTAGTCCTCGGACAGGACAAATGAACACTGAAGCTTTCTTT. The chain joins TRBV19 to TRBJ1-1; 7 bases are shared with TRBD1. Germline-derived CDR1 and CDR2 are LNHDA and SQIVND (reference sequence). The V and J ends lost 5 bases and 0 bases, in that order; junction bases with no gene match: 9. The CDR3 spans 16 residues.

The rearrangement links TRBV23-1 to TRBJ2-7; TRBD1 agrees at 8 bases. TRBV23-1 is an ORF for which the function is uncertain. The CDR3 covers 14 residues. V dropped 3 bases and J dropped 5; count of bases not matched to a gene: 6. CDR3 in amino acids: CASSHMGRGHEQYF. The CDR3 DNA reads as TGCGCCAGCAGTCACATGGGCAGGGGGCACGAGCAGTACTTC.

The rearrangement joins TRBV5-1 to TRBJ2-1; 8 bases map to TRBD2. Germline values: CDR1 SGHRS, CDR2 YFSETQ. The trim removed 0 bases at V and 7 bases at J, leaving 6 bases unmatched. This CDR3 has 15 residues. The CDR3 here is CASSLAGAGGNEQFF. In DNA form, the CDR3 reads TGCGCCAGCAGCTTGGCCGGGGCGGGAGGAAATGAGCAGTTCTTC. Full variable domain (missing parts from reference TRBV5-1 and TRBJ2-1): KAGVTQTPRYLIKTRGQQVTLSCSPISGHRSVSWYQQTPGQGLQFLFEYFSETQRNKGNFPGRFSGRQFSNSRSEMNVSTLELGDSALYLCASSLAGAGGNEQFFGPGTRLTVL.

The chain carries TRBV27 and TRBJ1-1, with 10 positions matching TRBD1. Germline values: CDR1 MNHEY, CDR2 SMNVEV (reference sequence). With V trimmed by 7 bases and J by 10 bases, 12 bases remained unmatched. This CDR3 has 14 residues. The CDR3 DNA is TGTGCCAGCAAACTCCCCGGGACAGGGGTTCCAGCTTTCTTT. Its protein is CASKLPGTGVPAFF.

This sequence joins TRBV6-6 and TRBJ1-5; D is unclear. Per the germline V gene, CDR1 is MNHNY and CDR2 is SVGAGI (reference sequence). The CDR3 runs to 13 residues. Trimming left V 2 bases short and J 9 bases short, with 11 bases between. The CDR3 loop reads CASSYLSGRPQHF. In DNA, the CDR3 is TGTGCCAGCAGTTACCTGTCCGGGAGGCCCCAGCATTTT.

This rearrangement joins TRBV6-6 to TRBJ1-2; 7 nucleotides align to TRBD1. The CDR3 contains 15 residues. J was trimmed by 0 bases and V by 10 bases; bases with no gene match: 11. Germline V lookup: CDR1 MNHNY, CDR2 SVGAGI (reference sequence). CDR3 nucleotides: TGTGCCACCCGGGACAGATCCTCGGCTAACTATGGCTACACCTTC. As protein: CATRDRSSANYGYTF.

The chain has TRBV6-1 and TRBJ1-5, with a weak D call TRBD1 (6 bases). Between the trimmed V and J ends, which lost 5 bases and 6 bases, there was a span of 17 bases. CDR1 MNHNS and CDR2 SASEGT come from the germline V gene. There are 15 residues in the CDR3. CDR3 coding DNA: TGTGCCAGCAGTCAACAGACAGGAGGCAGTCAGCCCCAGCATTTT. Protein: CASSQQTGGSQPQHF.

The chain employs TRBV7-2 and TRBJ2-3, with TRBD2 matching 11 bases. The CDR3 extends over 16 amino acids. After removal of 5 bases from V and 2 bases from J, the junction contained 6 bases not matched to a gene. Germline V CDR1 and CDR2: SGHTA, FQGNSA. CDR3 coding DNA: TGTGCCAGCAGCCCACGACTAGCGGGGTCCACAGATACGCAGTATTTT. Translating gives CASSPRLAGSTDTQYF.

The chain uses TRBV7-9 and TRBJ2-1, with D perhaps matching TRBD2 (6 bases). CDR3 size: 14 residues. V gave up 5 bases and J gave up 9 bases, with 17 bases separating them. Germline V gives CDR1 SEHNR, CDR2 FQNEAQ (reference sequence). The CDR3 nucleotides are TGTGCCAGCAGCCAGGGCCCATCGCGGGGTGAGCAGTTCTTC. Amino acids: CASSQGPSRGEQFF.

V and J are TRBV5-1 and TRBJ1-6; D not resolved. Germline CDR1 SGHRS, CDR2 YFSETQ. Trimming pared 6 bases from V and 5 bases from J, leaving 12 bases between. This CDR3 is 14 amino acids long. CDR3 in amino acids: CASNSDTDNSPLHF. The CDR3 coding sequence is TGCGCCAGCAACTCTGACACGGATAATTCACCCCTCCACTTT.

The chain has TRBV30 and TRBJ2-7, with D hard to call. CDR1 and CDR2 from the germline V gene are GTSNPN and SVGIG (reference sequence). Between the trimmed V and J ends, which lost 0 bases and 3 bases, there was a span of 6 bases. This CDR3 comprises 12 residues. For the CDR3, the DNA is TGTGCCTGGAGTGTAACGGGCTACGAGCAGTACTTC. This gives the protein CAWSVTGYEQYF.

This sequence joins TRBV30 and TRBJ2-7, with TRBD1 matching 7 bases. The CDR3 is 14 residues long. Germline lookup yields CDR1 GTSNPN and CDR2 SVGIG (reference sequence). J gave up 2 bases and V 0 bases, and 4 bases lay outside the gene matches. The CDR3 region is CAWSVDREPYEQYF. Here the CDR3 DNA reads TGTGCCTGGAGTGTAGACAGGGAGCCCTACGAGCAGTACTTC.

In this sample, this clone turned up a few times. The J gene is TRBJ2-1, the V gene TRBV7-6; D remains ambiguous. The CDR3 length is 15 residues. Germline CDR1 reads SGHVS; CDR2 reads FNYEAQ. Trimming stripped 5 bases from V and 3 bases from J, with 14 bases between. The CDR3 DNA is TGTGCCAGCAGCCCTACCGCCGGTATCTACAATGAGCAGTTCTTC. The encoded protein is CASSPTAGIYNEQFF.

The chain is built from TRBV7-8 and TRBJ1-2, with D perhaps matching TRBD1 (5 bases). This CDR3 has 12 residues. Germline V gene sequence: CDR1 SGHVS, CDR2 FQNEAQ. With 8 bases removed from V and 7 bases from J, the gap between germline ends came to 14 bases. The CDR3 DNA sequence: TGTGCCAGCCGAGGGGAGGGATTTGGCTACACCTTC. Protein sequence: CASRGEGFGYTF.